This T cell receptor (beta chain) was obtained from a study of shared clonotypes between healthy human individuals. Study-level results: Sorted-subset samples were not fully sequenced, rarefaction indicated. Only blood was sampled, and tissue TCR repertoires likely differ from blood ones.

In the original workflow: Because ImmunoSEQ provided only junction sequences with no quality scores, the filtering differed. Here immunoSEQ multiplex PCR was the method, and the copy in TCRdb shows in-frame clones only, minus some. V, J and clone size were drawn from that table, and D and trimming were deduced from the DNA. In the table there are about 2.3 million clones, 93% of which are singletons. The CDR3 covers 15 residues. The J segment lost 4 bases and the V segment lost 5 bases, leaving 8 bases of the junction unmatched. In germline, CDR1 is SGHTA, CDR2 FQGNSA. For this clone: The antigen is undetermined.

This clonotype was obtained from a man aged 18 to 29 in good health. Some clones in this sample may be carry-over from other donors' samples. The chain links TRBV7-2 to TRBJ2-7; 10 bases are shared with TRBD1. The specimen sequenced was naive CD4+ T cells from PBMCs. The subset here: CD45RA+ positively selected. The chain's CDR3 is CASSPGTGEYYEQYF. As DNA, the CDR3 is TGTGCCAGCAGCCCCGGGACAGGGGAGTATTACGAGCAGTACTTC. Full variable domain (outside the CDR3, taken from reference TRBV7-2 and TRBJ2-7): GAGVSQSPSNKVTEKGKDVELRCDPISGHTALYWYRQSLGQGLEFLIYFQGNSAPDKSGLPSDRFSAERTGGSVSTLTIQRTQQEDSAVYLCASSPGTGEYYEQYFGPGTRLTVT.